The clone carrying this T cell receptor (beta chain) has only a few counts. The target antigen is unknown. Next came a second PCR, run for roughly 7 to 12 cycles, which used a sample-barcoded 5' primer along with a J-beta primer mix. From the 5' RACE reads, TCRdb called clonotypes with MiXCR, one entry per CDR3 protein. This sample has around 1,600,000 distinct CDR3 sequences, with approximately 43% found just once. CDR3 length: 18 residues. The J segment lost 7 bases and the V segment lost 3 bases, leaving 12 bases of the junction unmatched. Germline CDR1 is LGHNA and CDR2 is YNFKEQ. This entry is derived from a study of blood T cells in healthy people across ages. Per-sample PBMC isolation yielded at least 6 million cells. The study's findings and limits: Strongly correlated with naive T cell percentage was TCR beta diversity.

The material sequenced was blood. The gene calls are TRBV4-2 and TRBJ2-7, with 16 bases identical to TRBD2. This receptor was taken from a woman aged 18 to 35 in good health. CDR3 in DNA: TGTGCCAGCAGCCACCCGGGACTAGCGGGAGGGAGTTACAATGAGCAGTACTTC. Translating it yields CASSHPGLAGGSYNEQYF.